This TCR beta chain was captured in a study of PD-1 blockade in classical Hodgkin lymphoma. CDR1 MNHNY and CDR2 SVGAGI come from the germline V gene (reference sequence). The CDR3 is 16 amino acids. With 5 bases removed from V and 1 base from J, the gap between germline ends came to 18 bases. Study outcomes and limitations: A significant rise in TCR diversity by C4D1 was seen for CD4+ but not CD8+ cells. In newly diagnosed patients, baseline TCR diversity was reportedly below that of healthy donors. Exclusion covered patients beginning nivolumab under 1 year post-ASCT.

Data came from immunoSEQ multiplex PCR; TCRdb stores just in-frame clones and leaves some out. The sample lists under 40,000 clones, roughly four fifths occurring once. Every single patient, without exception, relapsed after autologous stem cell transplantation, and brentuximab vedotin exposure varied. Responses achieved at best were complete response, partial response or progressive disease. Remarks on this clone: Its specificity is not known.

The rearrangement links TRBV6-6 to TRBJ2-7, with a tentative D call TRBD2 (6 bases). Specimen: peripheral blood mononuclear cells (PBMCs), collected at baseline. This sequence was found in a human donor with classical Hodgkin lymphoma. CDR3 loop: CASSNAAGQGSYEQYF. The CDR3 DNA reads TGTGCCAGCAGTAACGCCGCGGGGCAGGGTTCCTACGAGCAGTACTTC.